The sequence of this T cell receptor beta chain was determined in a study of OX40 agonist ivuxolimab in advanced cancers. This CDR3 has 13 amino acids. V was clipped by 4 bases and J by 1 base, with 7 bases between them. Germline V CDR1 and CDR2: KGHSH, LQKENI. Profiling relied on immunoSEQ multiplex PCR, and the TCRdb table lists in-frame clones only, not all of them. The sample lists around 80,000 clones; about 80% were seen once. The clonotype originates from an adult with an advanced solid tumor such as melanoma, head and neck, liver or kidney cancer. This rearrangement joins TRBV18 to TRBJ1-1, with a tentative D call TRBD1 (5 bases). Sequencing was performed on CD4+ or CD8+ T cells sorted from blood, taken in a trial of the OX40 agonist ivuxolimab. CDR3 nucleotide sequence: TGTGCCAGCTCACGCGGACAGAACACTGAAGCTTTCTTT. This gives the protein CASSRGQNTEAFF.